The rows below give T cell receptor beta chains drawn from one sample of a study of OX40 agonist ivuxolimab in advanced cancers. The protocol was immunoSEQ multiplex PCR, while the TCRdb copy is restricted to in-frame clones and leaves out a portion. Of approximately 74,000 clones in the sample, approximately 89% were seen once. The source was CD4+ or CD8+ T cells sorted from blood, collected in a trial of the OX40 agonist ivuxolimab. These TCRs come from an adult with an advanced solid tumor such as melanoma, head and neck, liver or kidney cancer. The CDR3 runs from the conserved cysteine through the conserved F or W. D genes are given only for firm matches. Clone size is stated in some rows and not others, as once, few, many or a class when expanded.

j_call | cdr3_length | clone_size | v_call | d_call | cdr3_aa | cdr3_nt
TRBJ2-7 | 12 | - | TRBV5-4 | - | CASSRVGSEQYF | TGTGCCAGCAGTCGGGTAGGATCCGAGCAGTACTTC
TRBJ1-2 | 16 | once | TRBV4-1 | - | CASSQDQSTWGDGYTF | TGCGCCAGCAGCCAAGACCAGTCGACCTGGGGGGATGGCTACACCTTC
TRBJ1-1 | 15 | - | TRBV5-1 | - | CASSLGPNRNTEAFF | TGCGCCAGCAGCCTGGGACCTAACCGGAACACTGAAGCTTTCTTT
TRBJ1-1 | 12 | - | TRBV5-1 | - | CASSLTGAEAFF | TGCGCCAGCAGCTTGACAGGAGCTGAAGCTTTCTTT
TRBJ2-5 | 16 | - | TRBV5-8 | TRBD2 | CASSPRGGRAGETQYF | TGTGCCAGCAGCCCCCGAGGCGGGAGGGCCGGAGAGACCCAGTACTTC
TRBJ2-5 | 16 | - | TRBV19 | TRBD2 | CASSIVPSGVGGTQYF | TGTGCCAGTAGTATAGTACCTAGCGGGGTCGGTGGGACCCAGTACTTC
TRBJ1-2 | 14 | few | TRBV10-1 | TRBD1 | CASSRGGRVYGYTF | TGCGCCAGCAGTCGAGGGGGCAGGGTTTATGGCTACACCTTC
TRBJ1-2 | 13 | - | TRBV10-3 | - | CAISESVPGGYTF | TGTGCCATCAGTGAGTCGGTCCCGGGTGGCTACACCTTC
TRBJ2-7 | 13 | once | TRBV5-1 | TRBD1 | CASSLGTGYEQYF | TGCGCCAGCAGCTTGGGGACAGGGTACGAGCAGTACTTC
TRBJ2-7 | 11 | - | TRBV29-1 | - | CSVEDLYEQYF | TGCAGCGTTGAAGATCTCTACGAGCAGTACTTC
TRBJ2-1 | 12 | - | TRBV6-5 | TRBD2 | CASSYAAGGPVF | TGTGCCAGCAGTTACGCTGCGGGAGGGCCTGTCTTC
TRBJ2-7 | 14 | - | TRBV11-2 | TRBD1 | CASSSDRGSYEQYF | TGTGCCAGCAGCTCCGACAGGGGGAGCTACGAGCAGTACTTC
TRBJ2-2 | 15 | - | TRBV27 | - | CASSQGRANTGELFF | TGTGCCAGCAGCCAGGGGCGGGCGAACACCGGGGAGCTGTTTTTT
TRBJ2-7 | 14 | - | TRBV11-2 | - | CASSLDDGFYEQYF | TGTGCCAGCAGCTTAGATGACGGGTTCTACGAGCAGTACTTC
TRBJ2-2 | 15 | - | TRBV27 | TRBD1 | CASSSHRGNTGELFF | TGTGCCAGCAGTTCCCACAGGGGGAACACCGGGGAGCTGTTTTTT
TRBJ2-7 | 15 | - | TRBV19 | - | CASSRSGVDTYEQYF | TGTGCCAGTAGTCGGTCAGGGGTGGATACCTACGAGCAGTACTTC
TRBJ2-7 | 14 | - | TRBV18 | - | CASSPFGDSYEQYF | TGTGCCAGCTCACCATTTGGCGATTCCTACGAGCAGTACTTC
TRBJ2-7 | 15 | - | TRBV29-1 | TRBD2 | CSVAPSGSGGYEQYF | TGCAGCGTTGCTCCCAGCGGGAGTGGCGGGTACGAGCAGTACTTC
TRBJ1-4 | 15 | - | TRBV19 | TRBD1 | CASSLMTGGGEKLFF | TGTGCCAGTAGTCTCATGACAGGGGGTGGTGAAAAACTGTTTTTT
TRBJ1-6 | 13 | - | TRBV7-3 | - | CASSLSPGAPLHF | TGTGCCAGCAGCCTGTCGCCGGGGGCCCCCCTCCACTTT
TRBJ2-1 | 15 | - | TRBV6-5 | TRBD1 | CASRPSGQGGHEQFF | TGTGCCAGCAGGCCTTCGGGACAGGGCGGGCATGAGCAGTTCTTC
TRBJ2-7 | 16 | - | TRBV6-5 | - | CASSYSLNLQGYEQYF | TGTGCCAGCAGTTACTCGCTAAACTTACAGGGCTACGAGCAGTACTTC
TRBJ2-4 | 15 | - | TRBV7-9 | TRBD2 | CASSSYETSGNIQYF | TGTGCCAGCAGCTCCTATGAGACTAGCGGAAACATTCAGTACTTC
TRBJ2-7 | 13 | few | TRBV7-2 | - | CASSYVQAYEQYF | TGTGCCAGCAGCTACGTACAGGCCTACGAGCAGTACTTC
TRBJ2-1 | 15 | - | TRBV5-4 | TRBD2 | CASSPTSGRSGEQFF | TGTGCCAGCAGCCCTACTAGCGGGAGGTCGGGAGAGCAGTTCTTC
TRBJ2-3 | 15 | - | TRBV6-5 | - | CASSRGSRNSDTQYF | TGTGCCAGCAGTCGGGGAAGTCGAAACTCAGATACGCAGTATTTT
TRBJ2-3 | 13 | - | TRBV6-5 | - | CASSYSFSDTQYF | TGTGCCAGCAGTTACTCGTTTTCAGATACGCAGTATTTT
TRBJ2-5 | 16 | - | TRBV11-3 | TRBD2 | CASSLGLAGVEETQYF | TGTGCCAGCAGCCTGGGACTAGCGGGAGTAGAAGAGACCCAGTACTTC
TRBJ2-7 | 15 | - | TRBV7-2 | - | CASSPVGSIGHEQYF | TGTGCCAGCAGCCCCGTTGGAAGTATAGGCCACGAGCAGTACTTC
TRBJ1-2 | 12 | - | TRBV6-5 | - | CASSGDIPGYTF | TGTGCCAGCAGTGGAGACATACCTGGCTACACCTTC
TRBJ2-5 | 18 | - | TRBV15 | - | CATSRDRGFTTIQETQYF | TGTGCCACCAGCAGAGATAGGGGGTTTACTACGATACAAGAGACCCAGTACTTC
TRBJ2-2 | 17 | - | TRBV19 | TRBD1 | CASSTSALETGSRELFF | TGTGCCAGTAGTACGTCCGCCCTGGAGACAGGGAGCCGGGAGCTGTTTTTT
TRBJ1-2 | 14 | - | TRBV6-5 | - | CASRQEPRLGGYTF | TGTGCCAGCAGACAGGAACCGAGATTGGGTGGCTACACCTTC
TRBJ1-4 | 14 | - | TRBV4-2 | - | CASSQGGTNEKLFF | TGTGCCAGCAGCCAGGGGGGGACCAATGAAAAACTGTTTTTT
TRBJ1-4 | 16 | - | TRBV11-3 | TRBD1 | CASSVTLTGPNEKLFF | TGTGCCAGCAGCGTAACCCTGACAGGGCCTAATGAAAAACTGTTTTTT